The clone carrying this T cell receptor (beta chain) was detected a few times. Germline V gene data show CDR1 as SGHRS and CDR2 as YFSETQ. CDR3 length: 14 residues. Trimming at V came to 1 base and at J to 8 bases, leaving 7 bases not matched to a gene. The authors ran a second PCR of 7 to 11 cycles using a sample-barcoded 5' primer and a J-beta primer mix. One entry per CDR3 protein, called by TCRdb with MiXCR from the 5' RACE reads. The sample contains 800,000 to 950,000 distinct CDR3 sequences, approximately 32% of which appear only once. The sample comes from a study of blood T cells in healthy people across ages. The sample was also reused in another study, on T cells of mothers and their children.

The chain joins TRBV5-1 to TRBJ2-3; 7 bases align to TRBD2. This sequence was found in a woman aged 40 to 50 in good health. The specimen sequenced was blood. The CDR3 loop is CASSLSPGEGTQYF. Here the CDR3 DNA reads TGCGCCAGCAGCTTGTCACCCGGGGAGGGTACGCAGTATTTT.